This passage covers 28 T cell receptor beta chains from one sample sequenced in a study of OX40 agonist ivuxolimab in advanced cancers. TCRdb's copy holds only in-frame clones and misses some; the assay was immunoSEQ multiplex PCR. The sample has fewer than 90,000 clones; roughly 84% are singletons. Sequenced here: CD4+ or CD8+ T cells sorted from blood, sampled in a trial of the OX40 agonist ivuxolimab. All receptors derive from an adult with an advanced solid tumor such as melanoma, head and neck, liver or kidney cancer.

The chain combines TRBV20-1 with TRBJ2-1; D remains ambiguous. In germline, CDR1 is DFQATT, CDR2 SNEGSKA (reference sequence). The length of the CDR3 is 11 residues. Trimming removed 3 bases from V and 5 bases from J, with 5 bases in between. The CDR3 sequence is CSASDNNEQFF. The CDR3 region has the DNA TGCAGTGCTAGCGATAACAATGAGCAGTTCTTC.

The chain recombines TRBV25-1 with TRBJ1-1, with D maybe TRBD1 (5 bases). Germline V gene sequence: CDR1 MGHDK, CDR2 SYGVNS. V shed 6 bases and J shed 6 bases, with 14 bases lying between them. This CDR3 is 13 amino acids long. The CDR3 coding sequence is TGTGCCAGCAGCCATGGGGGGGGACCTGAAGCTTTCTTT. Amino acids: CASSHGGGPEAFF. Looking up the rest from reference TRBV25-1 and TRBJ1-1 gives the full variable domain: EADIYQTPRYLVIGTGKKITLECSQTMGHDKMYWYQQDPGMELHLIHYSYGVNSTEKGDLSSESTVSRIRTEHFPLTLESARPSHTSQYLCASSHGGGPEAFFGQGTRLTVV.

V usage is TRBV5-1 and J usage is TRBJ2-2, with D tentatively TRBD1 or TRBD2 (5 bases each). The CDR3 is made up of 14 amino acids. Trimming left V 4 bases short and J 4 bases short, with 11 bases between. Germline CDR1 is SGHRS and CDR2 is YFSETQ. CDR3 in DNA: TGCGCCAGCAGCCCCGGGACCACCACCGGGGAGCTGTTTTTT. Translation gives CASSPGTTTGELFF.

This clone was observed a handful of times. The chain uses TRBV28 and TRBJ2-7; TRBD2 matches at 9 bases. V shed 7 bases and J 4 bases; nucleotides not matched to a gene: 8. The V gene's germline CDR1 is MDHEN and CDR2 SYDVKM. The CDR3 loop spans 14 amino acids. CDR3 sequence reads: CASTPGTSWYEQYF. In DNA form, the CDR3 reads TGTGCCAGCACCCCCGGGACTAGCTGGTACGAGCAGTACTTC.

On this clone itself: At one end, the junction sequence differs from germline, possibly due to a read error. The chain combines TRBV13 with TRBJ2-3; 7 nucleotides agree with TRBD2. CDR1 is PRHDT, CDR2 FYEKMQ, per germline (reference sequence). This CDR3 has 15 residues. CDR3 residues: CANSPMGGSTDTQYF. CDR3 sequence (DNA): TGTGCCAACAGCCCGATGGGGGGGAGCACAGATACGCAGTATTTT. Full variable domain (outside the CDR3, taken from reference TRBV13 and TRBJ2-3): AAGVIQSPRHLIKEKRETATLKCYPIPRHDTVYWYQQGPGQDPQFLISFYEKMQSDKGSIPDRFSAQQFSDYHSELNMSSLELGDSALYFCANSPMGGSTDTQYFGPGTRLTVL.

The chain uses TRBV5-1 and TRBJ1-6; the match to TRBD1 covers 8 bases. V lost 3 bases and J lost 6; bases outside the gene matches: 8. The germline CDR1 and CDR2 sequences are SGHRS and YFSETQ. The CDR3 totals 16 residues. CDR3 in amino acids: CASSSGGQARNSPLHF. The CDR3 region has the DNA TGCGCCAGCAGCTCTGGGGGACAGGCCCGTAATTCACCCCTCCACTTT.

The chain recombines TRBV11-3 with TRBJ2-7; 13 nucleotides align to TRBD2. The germline gives CDR1 SGHNT, CDR2 YENEEA. V lost 7 bases, J lost 7 bases, and 1 base stayed unmatched. There are 12 residues in the CDR3. In DNA form, the CDR3 reads TGTGCCAGCAAGGGACTAGCGGGAGAGCAGTACTTC. This translates into CASKGLAGEQYF.

The V call is TRBV5-1, the J call TRBJ2-2, with unresolved D. The CDR3 spans 16 residues. V shed 4 bases and J shed 0 bases, with 13 bases lying between them. The germline V gene has CDR1 SGHRS and CDR2 YFSETQ. CDR3 region: CASSPQGSTNTGELFF. DNA of the CDR3: TGCGCCAGCAGCCCCCAAGGTAGCACGAACACCGGGGAGCTGTTTTTT.

A remark on this clone: This same CDR3 is encoded by further DNA sequences in the sample. As DNA, the CDR3 is TGTGCCAGTAGTATATTGGGTCAGCCCCAGCATTTT. As protein: CASSILGQPQHF. The V and J genes are TRBV19 and TRBJ1-5, with no clear D. The CDR3 extends over 12 amino acids. CDR1 LNHDA and CDR2 SQIVND come from the germline V gene (reference sequence). V was clipped by 2 bases and J by 6 bases, with 5 bases between them.

This chain connects TRBV6-1 to TRBJ2-7; D gene uncertain. The germline V and J ends were trimmed by 6 bases and 2 bases, with 8 bases remaining between them. The CDR3 has 12 residues. Germline V gene lookup returns CDR1 MNHNS and CDR2 SASEGT. CDR3 residues: CASRGQAYEQYF. Here the CDR3 DNA reads TGTGCCAGCAGAGGGCAGGCCTACGAGCAGTACTTC.

The chain is built from TRBV28 and TRBJ2-7, with D perhaps matching TRBD2 (6 bases). Germline V gives CDR1 MDHEN, CDR2 SYDVKM. V dropped 3 bases and J dropped 0 bases, with 12 bases sitting between them. This CDR3 region has 15 residues. The CDR3 reads CASSFSSASSYEQYF. In DNA, the CDR3 is TGTGCCAGCAGTTTTTCTAGCGCGAGCTCCTACGAGCAGTACTTC.

J is TRBJ1-2 and V is TRBV2, with D hard to call. This CDR3 comprises 14 residues. Germline values: CDR1 SNHLY, CDR2 FYNNEI. The V end lost 7 bases, the J end lost 0 bases, and 12 bases lay between the germline ends. The CDR3 DNA reads TGTGCCAGCACTCTGGGATCACCTAACTATGGCTACACCTTC. Amino acid sequence: CASTLGSPNYGYTF.

The chain employs TRBV18 and TRBJ1-2; 8 bases are shared with TRBD1. The CDR3 contains 14 residues. After removal of 4 bases from V and 2 bases from J, the junction contained 3 bases not matched to a gene. In germline, CDR1 is KGHSH, CDR2 LQKENI. As DNA, the CDR3 is TGTGCCAGCTCACTCCAGGGGGCGAACTATGGCTACACCTTC. Translating gives CASSLQGANYGYTF.

The chain employs TRBV29-1 and TRBJ2-3; 14 nucleotides agree with TRBD2. Germline V CDR1 and CDR2: SQVTM, ANQGSEA. The ends lost 4 bases at V and 4 bases at J; junction bases unmatched: 13. This CDR3 has 18 residues. CDR3: CSVGLAGGLQGGSDTQYF. CDR3 in DNA: TGCAGCGTTGGACTAGCGGGAGGGTTGCAAGGTGGTTCAGATACGCAGTATTTT.

The chain recombines TRBV20-1 with TRBJ2-7; D not resolved. This CDR3 region has 11 residues. Germline V gene data show CDR1 as DFQATT and CDR2 as SNEGSKA (reference sequence). V was clipped by 5 bases and J by 4 bases, with 9 bases between them. DNA for the CDR3: TGCAGTGCTGCCGGGTTTTACGAGCAGTACTTC. Translating it yields CSAAGFYEQYF.

The chain has TRBV7-9 and TRBJ2-5, with TRBD2 matching over 8 bases. This CDR3 comprises 16 residues. The germline V gene encodes CDR1 SEHNR and CDR2 FQNEAQ (reference sequence). With 3 bases clipped from V and 1 base from J, the junction kept 7 bases outside the gene matches. Here the CDR3 reads CASSFGREEIQETQYF. DNA for the CDR3: TGTGCCAGCAGCTTTGGGCGGGAGGAAATCCAAGAGACCCAGTACTTC.

V usage is TRBV7-2 and J usage is TRBJ1-4; possible D gene TRBD1, 5 bases. The CDR3 contains 16 residues. Germline-derived CDR1 and CDR2 are SGHTA and FQGNSA. The V and J ends lost 1 base and 2 bases respectively, with 11 bases between them. As DNA, the CDR3 is TGTGCCAGCAGCTTAGTTAGCAGGGTTACTAATGAAAAACTGTTTTTT. Encoded protein: CASSLVSRVTNEKLFF. The variable domain in full, completed from reference TRBV7-2 and TRBJ1-4, reads GAGVSQSPSNKVTEKGKDVELRCDPISGHTALYWYRQSLGQGLEFLIYFQGNSAPDKSGLPSDRFSAERTGGSVSTLTIQRTQQEDSAVYLCASSLVSRVTNEKLFFGSGTQLSVL.

The gene calls are TRBV6-6 and TRBJ2-7; possible D gene TRBD2, 6 bases. CDR3 length equals 15 residues. Trimming left V 7 bases short and J 7 bases short, with 23 bases between. Germline V CDR1 and CDR2: MNHNY, SVGAGI (reference sequence). The CDR3 DNA sequence: TGTGCCAGCACCCCCCGGGGAGGCCGGGGTCATGAGCAGTACTTC. Its protein product is CASTPRGGRGHEQYF.

The V call is TRBV27, the J call TRBJ2-3; 8 bases line up with TRBD1. The CDR3 has 17 amino acids. The germline CDR1 and CDR2 sequences are MNHEY and SMNVEV (reference sequence). Trimming cost V 6 bases and J 2 bases; bases outside gene matches: 13. The CDR3: CASRPEGQVFSTDTQYF. The CDR3 DNA is TGTGCCAGCAGGCCAGAGGGACAGGTTTTTTCCACAGATACGCAGTATTTT.

J is TRBJ1-1 and V is TRBV11-1; 7 nucleotides line up with TRBD1. Germline V lookup: CDR1 SGHAT, CDR2 FQDESV (reference sequence). The length of the CDR3 is 14 residues. The trim removed 4 bases at V and 4 bases at J, leaving 6 bases unmatched. CDR3 region: CASSSWTGATEAFF. For the CDR3, the DNA is TGTGCCAGCAGCTCCTGGACAGGAGCCACTGAAGCTTTCTTT.

V is TRBV10-3 and J is TRBJ2-3, with 9 bases aligning to TRBD1. Germline CDR1 ENHRY, CDR2 SYGVKD. V shed 6 bases and J 1 base; nucleotides not matched to a gene: 2. This CDR3 region has 14 residues. In DNA, the CDR3 is TGTGCCATCAGAGGGGACAGGGGCACAGATACGCAGTATTTT. This encodes CAIRGDRGTDTQYF.

The J gene is TRBJ2-1, the V gene TRBV19; the D gene could be TRBD1 or TRBD2 (5 bases each). The V end lost 3 bases, the J end lost 6 bases, and 21 bases lay between the germline ends. The CDR3 consists of 17 residues. Germline CDR1 LNHDA, CDR2 SQIVND (reference sequence). The CDR3 reads CASSIRSRGTIINEQFF. CDR3 sequence (DNA): TGTGCCAGTAGTATCCGGTCACGGGGCACCATTATCAATGAGCAGTTCTTC.

The chain has TRBV7-9 and TRBJ1-1, with 10 bases that match TRBD1. Per the germline V gene, CDR1 is SEHNR and CDR2 is FQNEAQ (reference sequence). V dropped 4 bases and J dropped 4; count of bases not matched to a gene: 3. The length of the CDR3 is 14 residues. DNA for the CDR3: TGTGCCAGCAGCTCCCGGACAGGGGGCACTGAAGCTTTCTTT. Its translation is CASSSRTGGTEAFF.

V usage is TRBV5-4 and J usage is TRBJ2-1, with TRBD2 as a possible D gene (6 bases). The CDR3 spans 17 residues. Germline values: CDR1 SGHNT, CDR2 YYREEE (reference sequence). V lost 0 bases and J 6 bases, leaving 19 bases between the germline ends. The chain's CDR3 is CASSLARGLLLTNEQFF. The CDR3 coding sequence is TGTGCCAGCAGCTTGGCACGGGGACTCCTCCTAACCAATGAGCAGTTCTTC.

The J gene is TRBJ2-7, the V gene TRBV28; TRBD2 matches 14 bases. V dropped 4 bases and J dropped 5; count of bases not matched to a gene: 7. Germline CDR1 is MDHEN and CDR2 is SYDVKM. CDR3 length: 16 amino acids. The CDR3 DNA reads TGTGCCAGCAGTTCGTACGGACTAGCGGGAGGAAACGAGCAGTACTTC. This translates into CASSSYGLAGGNEQYF.

The J gene is TRBJ1-5, the V gene TRBV19; D is ambiguous. There are 13 residues in the CDR3. The V end was cut by 1 base, the J end by 4 bases, with 5 bases between. The germline CDR1 and CDR2 sequences are LNHDA and SQIVND (reference sequence). CDR3 sequence: CASSIGENQPQHF. The CDR3 DNA reads as TGTGCCAGTAGTATAGGAGAAAATCAGCCCCAGCATTTT.

The V call is TRBV7-6, the J call TRBJ2-7, with TRBD2 matching 8 bases. CDR1 is SGHVS and CDR2 is FNYEAQ in the germline V gene. The V segment lost 1 base and the J segment 7 bases; nucleotides outside the gene matches: 6. The CDR3 is 14 amino acids. The CDR3 loop reads CASSLDSAGGEQYF. CDR3 DNA: TGTGCCAGCAGCTTAGATTCGGCGGGGGGTGAGCAGTACTTC.

Comment on this clone: A read error may account for a junction end that differs from germline. The chain joins TRBV28 to TRBJ2-5; 12 bases are a match to TRBD2. CDR1 is MDHEN, CDR2 SYDVKM, per germline. There are 15 residues in the CDR3. The CDR3 DNA sequence: TGTACCAGCAGTCACGGGACTAGCGGGCAAGAGACCCAGTACTTC. Translation: CTSSHGTSGQETQYF.